One sample yielded the 22 T cell receptor beta chains listed below, sequenced in a study of human T cells and chemical hapten exposure (dated by TCRdb to the early 2020s). The sample's time point, from its label and the paper: patch test 3, about 24 weeks after DPC sensitization. According to the study, the label for this sample's treatment or condition signals: therapeutic diphenylcyclopropenone sensitization with weekly scalp DPC. The library was made by RACE. TCRdb records NextSeq 500 as the sequencer. TCRdb ran its own pipeline on the public reads, namely fastp trimming at Q25 and MiXCR clone calling, and kept in-frame beta chains. One record per CDR3 amino acid sequence lists the most common genes and DNA. The sample data list just under 60,000 distinct CDR3 sequences, and 9.5% to 15% of these were observed just once. The ten largest make up 2.4% of the sample. The sample was whole blood, taken in connection with sensitization to the hapten diphenylcyclopropenone (DPC). These receptor sequences come from a man younger than 40 with alopecia areata. Some clones in this sample may be carry-over from other donors' samples.

The rearrangement joins TRBV2 to TRBJ2-2; 13 bases line up with TRBD2. CDR1 is SNHLY, CDR2 FYNNEI, per germline. Losses at the gene ends were 6 bases for V and 6 bases for J; bases not matched to a gene: 7. The CDR3 sequence is 16 residues long. CDR3 coding DNA: TGTGCCAGCAGGTCTTATGGACTAGCGGGGGCCGGGGAGCTGTTTTTT. It codes for CASRSYGLAGAGELFF.

This clonotype was seen a handful of times. The chain uses TRBV24-1 and TRBJ2-1; the D is unclear. The V and J ends lost 0 bases and 4 bases respectively, with 6 bases between them. The CDR3 covers 14 residues. Looked up from germline, CDR1 is KGHDR and CDR2 is SFDVKD. The CDR3 reads CATSDLGPYNEQFF. DNA for the CDR3: TGTGCCACCAGTGATTTGGGACCTTACAATGAGCAGTTCTTC.

The chain has TRBV12-3 or TRBV12-4 and TRBJ2-3; D remains ambiguous. V was clipped by 3 bases and J by 4 bases, with 8 bases between them. The CDR3 loop spans 13 amino acids. CDR3 nucleotides: TGTGCCAGCAGTTTCGTTGCTCCAGATACGCAGTATTTT. As protein: CASSFVAPDTQYF.

This chain links TRBV2 with TRBJ2-7; D might be TRBD1 (5 bases). V was clipped by 6 bases and J by 0 bases, with 12 bases between them. This CDR3 has 14 residues. Germline CDR1 reads SNHLY; CDR2 reads FYNNEI. CDR3 sequence: CASRPVRASYEQYF. The CDR3 DNA reads TGTGCCAGCAGGCCTGTCAGGGCCTCCTACGAGCAGTACTTC.

This clonotype was seen only a few times. This chain connects TRBV29-1 to TRBJ2-2, with 10 bases matching TRBD1. Germline assignment: CDR1 SQVTM and CDR2 ANQGSEA. With 7 bases clipped from V and 6 bases from J, the junction kept 8 bases outside the gene matches. This CDR3 has 14 residues. The CDR3 nucleotides are TGCAGCGGGACCGGGACAGGGGATTCCGGGGAGCTGTTTTTT. Translating gives CSGTGTGDSGELFF.

Only a few counts were recorded for this clonotype. The CDR3 reads CATSDPGTAYGYTF. Here the CDR3 DNA reads TGTGCCACCAGTGATCCCGGGACGGCCTATGGCTACACCTTC. This rearrangement joins TRBV24-1 to TRBJ1-2; a possible D gene is TRBD1 (5 bases). CDR1 KGHDR and CDR2 SFDVKD come from the germline V gene. V was shortened by 3 bases and J by 4 bases, with 11 bases between the two germline ends. The CDR3 runs to 14 residues.

There are a few counts of this clonotype. V and J are TRBV28 and TRBJ2-1, with D perhaps matching TRBD2 (6 bases). Germline CDR1 and CDR2: MDHEN and SYDVKM. The CDR3 sequence is 13 residues long. Trimming removed 5 bases at V and 15 bases at J, with 20 bases between. CDR3 bases: TGTGCCAGCAGTCCTACTCAGACTAGTCGGCCGTTCTTC. Its translation: CASSPTQTSRPFF.

This clonotype has at least ten counts. The chain couples TRBV6-2 or TRBV6-3 to TRBJ2-7; 9 bases align to TRBD1. V dropped 6 bases and J dropped 3; count of bases not matched to a gene: 6. The CDR3 spans 14 residues. The germline V gene has CDR1 MNHEY and CDR2 SVGEGT. The CDR3 coding sequence is TGTGCCAGCAGCCTGGGACAGGGACTCTACGAGCAGTACTTC. It specifies CASSLGQGLYEQYF.

This clonotype was seen ten or more times. The chain employs TRBV4-2 and TRBJ2-1; perhaps D is TRBD1 or TRBD2 (5 bases each). The germline V and J ends were trimmed by 0 bases and 4 bases, with 19 bases remaining between them. There are 18 residues in the CDR3. Germline-derived CDR1 and CDR2 are LGHNA and YNFKEQ. The CDR3 sequence: CASSQEGPGSKSYNEQFF. The CDR3 region has the DNA TGTGCCAGCAGCCAAGAGGGACCGGGATCCAAATCGTACAATGAGCAGTTCTTC.

This clonotype showed up just a few times. The V gene is TRBV5-1, the J gene TRBJ2-7; D ambiguous. This CDR3 has 14 amino acids. Between the trimmed V and J ends, which lost 2 bases and 3 bases, there was a span of 12 bases. Germline V gene lookup returns CDR1 SGHRS and CDR2 YFSETQ. In DNA, the CDR3 is TGCGCCAGCAGCTTCTCTACTTCTTTCTACGAGCAGTACTTC. This translates into CASSFSTSFYEQYF.

This clonotype was observed at least ten times. The chain carries TRBV7-6 and TRBJ1-2; D ambiguous. With 4 bases removed from V and 6 bases from J, the gap between germline ends came to 15 bases. Per germline, CDR1 SGHVS and CDR2 FNYEAQ. This CDR3 has 14 amino acids. The CDR3 nucleotides are TGTGCCAGCAGCTCCAGACTAGGGCGAGATGGCTACACCTTC. This gives the protein CASSSRLGRDGYTF.

This clonotype was observed a handful of times. The chain has TRBV7-9 and TRBJ2-7; no firm D call. Trimming cost V 5 bases and J 6 bases, with 14 bases left between them. This CDR3 spans 13 amino acids. The germline CDR1 and CDR2 sequences are SEHNR and FQNEAQ (reference sequence). The CDR3 region is CASSHGRPVEQYF. CDR3 coding DNA: TGTGCCAGCAGCCACGGAAGGCCGGTCGAGCAGTACTTC.

In its sample, this clonotype was seen a few times. This chain connects TRBV2 to TRBJ2-3; D is possibly TRBD1 (5 bases). The CDR3 is 13 amino acids. Trimming took off 7 bases at V and 4 bases at J, with 12 bases between the two ends. CDR1 SNHLY and CDR2 FYNNEI come from the germline V gene. The CDR3 DNA reads TGTGCCAGCACCCTTGAAGGGGCAGATACGCAGTATTTT. It specifies CASTLEGADTQYF.

The chain carries TRBV3-1 and TRBJ2-3; D is unclear. The V gene's germline CDR1 is LGHDT and CDR2 YNNKEL (reference sequence). Trimming left V 1 base short and J 1 base short, with 6 bases between. This CDR3 comprises 14 residues. Written as DNA, the CDR3 is TGTGCCAGCAGCCAAGGACATCGCACAGATACGCAGTATTTT. It is translated as CASSQGHRTDTQYF.

This clonotype was seen only a few times. The rearrangement joins TRBV5-1 to TRBJ2-2; D is undetermined. Germline CDR1 is SGHRS and CDR2 is YFSETQ. The CDR3 sequence is 11 residues long. V lost 2 bases, J lost 6 bases, and 2 bases lay in between. Here the CDR3 reads CASSFSGELFF. CDR3 bases: TGCGCCAGCAGCTTTTCCGGGGAGCTGTTTTTT.

This clonotype appeared many times. The chain has TRBV5-5 and TRBJ1-5; D remains ambiguous. Germline CDR1 reads SGHKS; CDR2 reads YYEKEE (reference sequence). CDR3 length: 16 residues. V was clipped by 0 bases and J by 2 bases, with 12 bases between them. The CDR3 is CASSLAGRTGNQPQHF. The DNA of the CDR3 is TGTGCCAGCAGCTTGGCCGGCCGGACCGGCAATCAGCCCCAGCATTTT.

This chain links TRBV27 with TRBJ1-1, with D hard to call. CDR3 length equals 14 residues. With 5 bases removed from V and 1 base from J, the gap between germline ends came to 11 bases. Germline values: CDR1 MNHEY, CDR2 SMNVEV (reference sequence). The CDR3 nucleotides are TGTGCCAGCAGTCCCAATAGGCGGAACACTGAAGCTTTCTTT. It is translated as CASSPNRRNTEAFF.

This clonotype was counted a few times. V and J are TRBV11-1 and TRBJ1-1, with D hard to call. V lost 2 bases and J lost 4, with 11 bases in between. The CDR3 has 14 amino acids. Per the germline V gene, CDR1 is SGHAT and CDR2 is FQDESV (reference sequence). The CDR3 sequence is CASSLRSASTEAFF. The CDR3 nucleotides read TGTGCCAGCAGCTTACGAAGTGCGTCCACTGAAGCTTTCTTT.

This clonotype was seen repeatedly, ten times or more. J is TRBJ1-1 and V is TRBV7-6; the D gene is possibly TRBD1 (6 bases). Germline loops: CDR1 SGHVS, CDR2 FNYEAQ. The CDR3 has 15 residues. Trimming shortened V by 0 bases and J by 4 bases, and 12 bases separated the two germline ends. CDR3 nucleotides: TGTGCCAGCAGCTTAGCGCCAGGGGCTGGCACTGAAGCTTTCTTT. Its translation: CASSLAPGAGTEAFF.

There are many counts of this clonotype. The V call is TRBV7-8, the J call TRBJ1-2; 9 bases are a match to TRBD1. CDR1 and CDR2 from the germline V gene are SGHVS and FQNEAQ. The CDR3 has 17 residues. V was clipped by 1 base and J by 1 base; unmatched bases: 7. The CDR3 DNA is TGTGCCAGCAGCTTAGGGGGACAGGGACGTGGTAACTATGGCTACACCTTC. It yields the protein CASSLGGQGRGNYGYTF.

The J gene is TRBJ2-5, the V gene TRBV7-3, with 7 bases lining up with TRBD1. CDR1 SGHTA and CDR2 FQGTGA come from the germline V gene. V gave up 3 bases and J gave up 4 bases; unmatched junction bases: 14. CDR3 size: 17 residues. The chain's CDR3 is CASSFYSYRDRRETQYF. The CDR3 coding sequence is TGTGCCAGCAGCTTTTATTCGTACCGGGACAGAAGAGAGACCCAGTACTTC. Full variable domain (missing parts from reference TRBV7-3 and TRBJ2-5): GAGVSQTPSNKVTEKGKYVELRCDPISGHTALYWYRQSLGQGPEFLIYFQGTGAADDSGLPNDRFFAVRPEGSVSTLKIQRTERGDSAVYLCASSFYSYRDRRETQYFGPGTRLLVL.

The sample holds a few counts of this clonotype. This chain uses TRBV27 with TRBJ2-7; TRBD2 agrees at 12 bases. The germline CDR1 and CDR2 sequences are MNHEY and SMNVEV (reference sequence). CDR3 length: 19 residues. V was pared by 3 bases and J by 5 bases, with 17 bases of the junction left unmatched. The CDR3 region has the DNA TGTGCCAGCAGTTTCCACGGACTCCCTACTAGCGGGGGGACCGACGAGCAGTACTTC. This sequence encodes CASSFHGLPTSGGTDEQYF.